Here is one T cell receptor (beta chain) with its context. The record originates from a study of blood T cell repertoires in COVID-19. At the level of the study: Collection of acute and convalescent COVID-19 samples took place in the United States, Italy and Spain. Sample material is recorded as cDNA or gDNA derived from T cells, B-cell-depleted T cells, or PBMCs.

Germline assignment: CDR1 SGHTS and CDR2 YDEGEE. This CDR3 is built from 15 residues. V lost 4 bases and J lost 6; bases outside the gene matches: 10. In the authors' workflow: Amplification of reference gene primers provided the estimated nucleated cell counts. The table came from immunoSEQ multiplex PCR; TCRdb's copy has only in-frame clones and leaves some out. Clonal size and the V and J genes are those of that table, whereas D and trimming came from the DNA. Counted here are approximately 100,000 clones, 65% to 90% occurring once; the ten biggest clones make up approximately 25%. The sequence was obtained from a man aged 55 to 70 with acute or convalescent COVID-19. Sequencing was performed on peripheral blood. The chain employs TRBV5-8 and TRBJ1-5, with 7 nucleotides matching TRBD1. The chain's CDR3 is CASSPGQKISQPQHF. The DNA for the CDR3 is TGTGCCAGCAGCCCGGGACAGAAGATCAGTCAGCCCCAGCATTTT.